This T cell receptor beta chain was observed in a study of cytomegalovirus exposure and HLA in healthy donors. Findings and caveats of the study: About 87% or about 30% of the time was how often most TCR beta V segments were productive, according to an earlier analysis. Most TCR sequences showed up rarely, but some public TCRs showed up in many donors.

A remark on this clone: Its antigen is undetermined.

60 Vbeta and 13 Jbeta primers were used in PCR. Clones were read by immunoSEQ multiplex PCR, and TCRdb kept only the in-frame ones, dropping some. The sample includes 90,000 to 95,000 clones, approximately 78% seen only once; the top ten take about 4.4%. V dropped 5 bases and J dropped 0 bases, with 11 bases sitting between them. The CDR3 runs 14 residues. Germline values: CDR1 MNHEY, CDR2 SMNVEV (reference sequence). This clonotype was obtained from a male donor in good health and CMV-seropositive. Sample: PBMCs. The chain joins TRBV27 to TRBJ2-7; tentative D call: TRBD2 (6 bases). The CDR3 spells CASSPLASSYEQYF. As DNA, the CDR3 is TGTGCCAGCAGTCCACTAGCTAGCTCCTACGAGCAGTACTTC.